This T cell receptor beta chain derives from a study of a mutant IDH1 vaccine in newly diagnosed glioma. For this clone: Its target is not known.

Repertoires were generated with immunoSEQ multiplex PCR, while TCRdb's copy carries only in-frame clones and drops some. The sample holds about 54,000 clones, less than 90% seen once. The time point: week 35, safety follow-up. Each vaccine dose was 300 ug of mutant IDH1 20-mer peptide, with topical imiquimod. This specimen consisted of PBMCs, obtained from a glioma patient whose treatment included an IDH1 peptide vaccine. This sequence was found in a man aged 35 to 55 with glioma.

CDR3 region: CASSLASATRSNYGYTF. The CDR3 nucleotides are TGCGCCAGCAGCTTGGCGTCAGCGACTAGGTCAAACTATGGCTACACCTTC. This chain links TRBV5-1 with TRBJ1-2, with D hard to call. Per the germline V gene, CDR1 is SGHRS and CDR2 is YFSETQ. The V end lost 0 bases, the J end lost 2 bases, and 17 bases lay between the germline ends. The CDR3 is 17 amino acids.